The rows below give T cell receptor beta chains drawn from one sample of a study of cytomegalovirus exposure and HLA in healthy donors. TCRdb's table, derived via immunoSEQ multiplex PCR, lists solely in-frame clones and lacks some. Of about 130,000 clones listed, 70% to 85% are singletons. Sequencing was done on a sample of PBMCs. These receptors were taken from a boy between 10 and 17 years old in good health and CMV-seronegative. Each CDR3 is given with its conserved first and last residue. The order of the fields is J gene, D gene, V gene, clone size, CDR3 protein. A D gene is named only where the DNA matches it firmly. Where a row states a size, it is once, few, many or the class of an expanded clone; other rows omit it.

j_gene: TRBJ2-4; d_gene: TRBD1; v_gene: TRBV6-6; abundance: few; CDR3aa: CASSTGQKVRDIQYF
j_gene: TRBJ2-1; d_gene: TRBD2; v_gene: TRBV30; abundance: .; CDR3aa: CALLATEYNEQFF
j_gene: TRBJ1-3; d_gene: TRBD1; v_gene: TRBV7-9; abundance: .; CDR3aa: CASSDPGTETGNTIYF
j_gene: TRBJ2-5; d_gene: .; v_gene: TRBV5-4; abundance: .; CDR3aa: CASSAASDQETQYF
j_gene: TRBJ1-4; d_gene: TRBD1; v_gene: TRBV10-1; abundance: few; CDR3aa: CASSEGTGSFTNEKLFF
j_gene: TRBJ2-3; d_gene: .; v_gene: TRBV7-8; abundance: once; CDR3aa: CASTPPLGGSSDTQYF
j_gene: TRBJ1-5; d_gene: .; v_gene: TRBV5-1; abundance: .; CDR3aa: CASSLDRVGQPQHF
j_gene: TRBJ1-2; d_gene: .; v_gene: TRBV2; abundance: .; CDR3aa: CASSDGGGYGYTF
j_gene: .; d_gene: TRBD2; v_gene: TRBV19; abundance: few; CDR3aa: CASRGAGGNEQYF
j_gene: TRBJ1-1; d_gene: TRBD1; v_gene: TRBV7-9; abundance: .; CDR3aa: CASSLTGDTEAFF
j_gene: TRBJ1-1; d_gene: TRBD1; v_gene: TRBV5-6; abundance: .; CDR3aa: CASSWGQSNTEAFF
j_gene: TRBJ1-1; d_gene: .; v_gene: TRBV18; abundance: .; CDR3aa: CASSSQGNTEAFF
j_gene: TRBJ1-1; d_gene: .; v_gene: TRBV7-8; abundance: .; CDR3aa: CASSLSLWGGEAFF
j_gene: TRBJ2-6; d_gene: TRBD1; v_gene: TRBV30; abundance: .; CDR3aa: CACLDRDNVLTF
j_gene: TRBJ2-7; d_gene: TRBD2; v_gene: TRBV7-9; abundance: .; CDR3aa: CASSLWEREFEQYF
j_gene: TRBJ2-1; d_gene: .; v_gene: TRBV2; abundance: .; CDR3aa: CASSDDSPYYNEQFF
j_gene: TRBJ1-5; d_gene: .; v_gene: TRBV21-1; abundance: .; CDR3aa: CASSKLRQINQPQHF
j_gene: TRBJ1-1; d_gene: .; v_gene: TRBV7-6; abundance: .; CDR3aa: CASSFQGGTEAFF
j_gene: TRBJ2-2; d_gene: .; v_gene: TRBV25-1; abundance: .; CDR3aa: CASSGTGPSNTGELFF
j_gene: TRBJ2-2; d_gene: .; v_gene: TRBV7-9; abundance: .; CDR3aa: CASSPRRSENTGELFF
j_gene: TRBJ1-2; d_gene: .; v_gene: TRBV12-5; abundance: once; CDR3aa: CASGLDREGYTF
j_gene: TRBJ2-7; d_gene: .; v_gene: TRBV5-5; abundance: .; CDR3aa: CASSHGQPYEQYF
j_gene: TRBJ2-2; d_gene: .; v_gene: TRBV18; abundance: .; CDR3aa: CASSPQQDGTGELFF
j_gene: TRBJ1-6; d_gene: .; v_gene: TRBV6-5; abundance: once; CDR3aa: CASSYRRDPVITLHF
j_gene: TRBJ2-2; d_gene: .; v_gene: TRBV11-3; abundance: .; CDR3aa: CASSLVLTGELFF
j_gene: TRBJ2-5; d_gene: .; v_gene: TRBV7-9; abundance: once; CDR3aa: CASSPPSSASETQYF
j_gene: TRBJ2-1; d_gene: TRBD2; v_gene: TRBV7-9; abundance: few; CDR3aa: CASSLGLGGGGYNEQFF
j_gene: TRBJ2-1; d_gene: TRBD2; v_gene: TRBV6-5; abundance: once; CDR3aa: CASSRTSGPYNEQFF
j_gene: TRBJ2-3; d_gene: .; v_gene: TRBV6-4; abundance: .; CDR3aa: CASPILRIPTDTQYF
j_gene: TRBJ1-1; d_gene: TRBD1; v_gene: TRBV5-1; abundance: once; CDR3aa: CASSLGQGLGTEAFF
j_gene: TRBJ2-1; d_gene: TRBD1; v_gene: TRBV9; abundance: once; CDR3aa: CASSVQAGTATYNEQFF
j_gene: TRBJ1-1; d_gene: .; v_gene: TRBV19; abundance: few; CDR3aa: CASSITGSGDTEAFF
j_gene: TRBJ1-4; d_gene: .; v_gene: TRBV30; abundance: .; CDR3aa: CAWSGPQGSEKLFF
j_gene: TRBJ2-3; d_gene: TRBD2; v_gene: TRBV5-1; abundance: .; CDR3aa: CASSLLAGGTDTQYF
j_gene: TRBJ1-3; d_gene: TRBD1; v_gene: TRBV4-1; abundance: few; CDR3aa: CASSQGQDSGNTIYF
j_gene: TRBJ2-7; d_gene: .; v_gene: TRBV30; abundance: .; CDR3aa: CAWSVGLASEQYF
j_gene: TRBJ2-7; d_gene: .; v_gene: TRBV6-1; abundance: .; CDR3aa: CASSAYAERLAYEQYF
j_gene: TRBJ1-5; d_gene: .; v_gene: TRBV30; abundance: .; CDR3aa: CAWSVQGNQPQHF
j_gene: TRBJ1-1; d_gene: .; v_gene: TRBV4-1; abundance: .; CDR3aa: CASSSRINDGNTEAFF